These 9 T cell receptor beta chains came from one sample sequenced in a study of shared T cell receptors in the human thymus (dated by TCRdb to the early 2020s). The library relied on the immunoSEQ multiplex PCR assay. Sourced from immuneACCESS, this table was stored by TCRdb with only in-frame sequences that have V and J called. A share of the clones is absent; for the studies checked, an unresolved V gene accounts for under half, and the remainder has no known explanation. In this sample the table shows hundreds of thousands of clones, 70% to 90% of which occur a single time. The ten largest clones represent 0.0085% to 0.012% of the sample. These records were also assigned to another study, of human thymus T cells.

Input material: thymocytes. These TCRs come from a boy under two years old with a congenital heart defect. Donor details come from another sample of the same person, matched by shared clones.

CDR3: CASSPRTSGTLCFGEQFF. CDR3 sequence (DNA): TGTGCCAGCAGCCCCCGGACTAGCGGGACCTTATGCTTCGGGGAGCAGTTCTTC. V usage is TRBV9 and J usage is TRBJ2-1, with 12 bases fitting TRBD2. The ends lost 4 bases at V and 10 bases at J; junction bases unmatched: 18. Germline V CDR1 and CDR2: SGDLS, YYNGEE. The CDR3 runs 18 residues.

This clone appeared a few times. This chain connects TRBV7-6 to TRBJ2-2; 7 positions agree with TRBD2. V dropped 4 bases and J dropped 6; count of bases not matched to a gene: 5. This CDR3 contains 14 residues. Per germline, CDR1 SGHVS and CDR2 FNYEAQ. In DNA form, the CDR3 reads TGTGCCAGCAGCTCGAAGACTAGCCCCGGGGAGCTGTTTTTT. Protein product: CASSSKTSPGELFF.

V and J are TRBV27 and TRBJ2-5; D might be TRBD2 (5 bases). CDR1 MNHEY and CDR2 SMNVEV come from the germline V gene (reference sequence). The CDR3 extends over 15 amino acids. Trimming removed 3 bases from V and 5 bases from J, with 16 bases in between. Written as DNA, the CDR3 is TGTGCCAGCAGTTTCCGGCGAGGGTTTAGGGAGACCCAGTACTTC. This translates into CASSFRRGFRETQYF.

This chain links TRBV19 with TRBJ2-1; no clear D. The germline gives CDR1 LNHDA, CDR2 SQIVND (reference sequence). V shed 7 bases and J shed 1 base, with 17 bases lying between them. The CDR3 length is 16 residues. The CDR3 loop reads CASNVAHTVSYNEQFF. CDR3 nucleotide sequence: TGTGCCAGTAACGTCGCCCATACAGTATCCTACAATGAGCAGTTCTTC.

This rearrangement joins TRBV4-3 to TRBJ2-7, with a weak D call TRBD2 (5 bases). This CDR3 comprises 16 residues. Deletions cut 0 bases from V and 0 bases from J, with 12 bases between. CDR1 and CDR2 from the germline V gene are LGHNA and YSLEER. The CDR3, as DNA: TGCGCCAGCAGCCAAGATGAGGGCCCTTACTCCTACGAGCAGTACTTC. It specifies CASSQDEGPYSYEQYF.

The V call is TRBV6-4, the J call TRBJ2-5; no clear D. Trimming cost V 3 bases and J 5 bases, with 13 bases left between them. This CDR3 is 14 amino acids long. Germline V CDR1 and CDR2: MRHNA, SNTAGT. The CDR3 protein is CASSDLLLRETQYF. CDR3 coding DNA: TGTGCCAGCAGTGATCTCCTACTGAGGGAGACCCAGTACTTC.

This clone was recorded only once. V is TRBV19 and J is TRBJ2-7; 14 bases fit TRBD2. This CDR3 region has 15 residues. V lost 4 bases, J lost 7 bases, and 6 bases stayed unmatched. From germline, CDR1 is LNHDA and CDR2 SQIVND (reference sequence). CDR3 in amino acids: CASSRLAGGPEEQYF. As DNA, the CDR3 is TGTGCCAGTAGTAGACTAGCGGGAGGGCCGGAGGAGCAGTACTTC.

The chain combines TRBV27 with TRBJ1-2, with 10 bases identical to TRBD1. CDR3 length: 15 residues. V trimming: 1 base; J trimming: 2 bases; junction bases outside the gene matches: 1. The germline V gene encodes CDR1 MNHEY and CDR2 SMNVEV (reference sequence). The CDR3 region has the DNA TGTGCCAGCAGTTTATTGGGACAGGGGAACTATGGCTACACCTTC. This codes for CASSLLGQGNYGYTF.

The gene calls are TRBV7-9 and TRBJ2-1; 7 bases agree with TRBD1. The CDR3 loop spans 13 amino acids. Germline V gives CDR1 SEHNR, CDR2 FQNEAQ (reference sequence). V lost 8 bases and J lost 2; bases outside the gene matches: 3. The CDR3 sequence is CASVTGPYNEQFF. The CDR3 region has the DNA TGTGCCAGCGTGACAGGGCCCTACAATGAGCAGTTCTTC.